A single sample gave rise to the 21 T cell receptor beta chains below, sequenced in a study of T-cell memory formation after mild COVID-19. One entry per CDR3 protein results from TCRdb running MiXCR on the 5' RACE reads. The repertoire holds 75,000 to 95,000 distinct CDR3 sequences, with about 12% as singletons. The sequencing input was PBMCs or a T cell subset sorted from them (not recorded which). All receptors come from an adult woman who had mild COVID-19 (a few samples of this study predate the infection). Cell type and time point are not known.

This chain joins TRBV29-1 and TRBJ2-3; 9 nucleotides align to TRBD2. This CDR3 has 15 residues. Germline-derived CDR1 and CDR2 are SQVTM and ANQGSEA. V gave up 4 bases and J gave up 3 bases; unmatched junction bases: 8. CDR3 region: CSVVWASGVTDTQYF. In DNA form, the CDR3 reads TGCAGCGTTGTCTGGGCTAGCGGGGTGACAGATACGCAGTATTTT.

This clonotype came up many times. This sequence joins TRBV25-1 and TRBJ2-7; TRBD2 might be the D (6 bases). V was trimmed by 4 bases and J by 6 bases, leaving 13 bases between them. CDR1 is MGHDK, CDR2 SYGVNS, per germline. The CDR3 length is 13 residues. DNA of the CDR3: TGTGCCAGCAGTGCTGGACTACTGTCCGAGCAGTACTTC. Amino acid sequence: CASSAGLLSEQYF.

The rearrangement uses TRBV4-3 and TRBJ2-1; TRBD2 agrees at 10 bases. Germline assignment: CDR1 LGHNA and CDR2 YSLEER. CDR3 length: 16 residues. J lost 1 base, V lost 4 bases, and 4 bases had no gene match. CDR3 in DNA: TGCGCCAGCAGCCGTTTGACTAGCGGGTCCTACAATGAGCAGTTCTTC. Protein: CASSRLTSGSYNEQFF.

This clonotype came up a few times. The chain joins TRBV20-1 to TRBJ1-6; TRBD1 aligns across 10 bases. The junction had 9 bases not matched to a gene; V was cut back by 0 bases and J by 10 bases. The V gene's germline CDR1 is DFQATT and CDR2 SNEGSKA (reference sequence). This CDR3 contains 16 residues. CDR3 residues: CSARDGRTGGYSPLHF. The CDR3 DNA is TGCAGTGCTAGAGATGGAAGGACAGGGGGTTACTCACCCCTCCACTTT.

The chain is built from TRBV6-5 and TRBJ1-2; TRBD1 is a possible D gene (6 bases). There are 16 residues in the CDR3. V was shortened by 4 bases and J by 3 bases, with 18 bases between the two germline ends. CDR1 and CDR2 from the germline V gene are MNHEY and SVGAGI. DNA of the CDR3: TGTGCCAGCAGTTTCAATGTACAGGGAACCCACTATGGCTACACCTTC. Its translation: CASSFNVQGTHYGYTF.

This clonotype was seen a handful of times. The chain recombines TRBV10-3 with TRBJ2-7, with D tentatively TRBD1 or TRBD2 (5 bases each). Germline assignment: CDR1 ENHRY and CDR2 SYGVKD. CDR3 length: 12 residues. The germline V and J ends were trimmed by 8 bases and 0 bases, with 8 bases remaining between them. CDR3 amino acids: CAIGDHSYEQYF. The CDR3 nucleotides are TGTGCCATCGGGGACCACTCCTACGAGCAGTACTTC.

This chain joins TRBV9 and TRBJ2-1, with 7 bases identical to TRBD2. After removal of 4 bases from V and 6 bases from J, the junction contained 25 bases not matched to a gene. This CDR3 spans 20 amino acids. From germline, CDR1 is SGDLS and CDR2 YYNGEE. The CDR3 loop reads CASSSPGRSRGELKGNEQFF. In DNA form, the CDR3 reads TGTGCCAGCAGCTCCCCGGGTCGTAGCCGGGGGGAACTGAAGGGCAATGAGCAGTTCTTC.

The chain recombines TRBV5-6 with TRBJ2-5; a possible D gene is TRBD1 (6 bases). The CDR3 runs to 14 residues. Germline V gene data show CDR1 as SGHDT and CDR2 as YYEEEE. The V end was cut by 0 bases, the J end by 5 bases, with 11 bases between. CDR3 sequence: CASSLVGGVETQYF. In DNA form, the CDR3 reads TGTGCCAGCAGCTTGGTAGGGGGAGTGGAGACCCAGTACTTC.

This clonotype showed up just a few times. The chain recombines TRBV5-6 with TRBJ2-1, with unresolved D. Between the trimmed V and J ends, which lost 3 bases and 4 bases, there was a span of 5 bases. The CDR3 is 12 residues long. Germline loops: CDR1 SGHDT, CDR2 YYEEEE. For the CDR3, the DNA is TGTGCCAGCAGCTCCAGGTACAATGAGCAGTTCTTC. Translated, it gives CASSSRYNEQFF.

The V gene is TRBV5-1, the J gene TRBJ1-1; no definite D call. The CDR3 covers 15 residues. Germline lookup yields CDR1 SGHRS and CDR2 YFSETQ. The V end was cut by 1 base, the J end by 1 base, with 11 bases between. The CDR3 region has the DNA TGCGCCAGCAGCTTGTTCATGGAGGGGAACACTGAAGCTTTCTTT. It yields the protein CASSLFMEGNTEAFF.

CDR3 amino acids: CASSLVDRANEQFF. In DNA, the CDR3 is TGTGCCAGCAGCCTAGTGGACAGGGCCAATGAGCAGTTCTTC. The V and J genes are TRBV7-9 and TRBJ2-1; 8 bases agree with TRBD1. This CDR3 comprises 14 residues. Germline values: CDR1 SEHNR, CDR2 FQNEAQ (reference sequence). The J segment lost 6 bases and the V segment lost 5 bases, leaving 6 bases of the junction unmatched.

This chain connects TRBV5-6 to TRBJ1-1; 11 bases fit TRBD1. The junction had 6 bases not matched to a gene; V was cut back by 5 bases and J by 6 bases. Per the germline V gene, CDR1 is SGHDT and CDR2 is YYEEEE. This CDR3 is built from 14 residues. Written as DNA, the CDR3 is TGTGCCAGCAGTCGTGGGACAGGGGGGGCTGAAGCTTTCTTT. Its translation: CASSRGTGGAEAFF.

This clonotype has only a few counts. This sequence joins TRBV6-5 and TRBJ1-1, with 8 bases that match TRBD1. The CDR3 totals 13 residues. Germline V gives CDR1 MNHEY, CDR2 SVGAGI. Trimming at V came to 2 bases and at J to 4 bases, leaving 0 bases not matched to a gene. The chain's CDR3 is CASSYGQGTEAFF. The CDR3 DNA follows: TGTGCCAGCAGTTACGGACAGGGCACTGAAGCTTTCTTT.

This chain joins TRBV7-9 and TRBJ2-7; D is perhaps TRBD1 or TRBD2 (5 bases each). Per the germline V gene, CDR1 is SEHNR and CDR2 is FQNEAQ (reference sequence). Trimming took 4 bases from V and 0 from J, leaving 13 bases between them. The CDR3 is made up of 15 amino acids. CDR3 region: CASSSPRDGSYEQYF. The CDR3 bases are TGTGCCAGCAGCTCCCCCCGGGACGGCTCCTACGAGCAGTACTTC.

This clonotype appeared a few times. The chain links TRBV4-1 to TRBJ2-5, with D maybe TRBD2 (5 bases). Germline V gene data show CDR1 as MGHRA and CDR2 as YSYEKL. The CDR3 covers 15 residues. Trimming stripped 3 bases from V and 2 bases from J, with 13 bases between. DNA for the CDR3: TGCGCCAGCAGCCAGCTTAGCGACGGGCAAGAGACCCAGTACTTC. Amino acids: CASSQLSDGQETQYF.

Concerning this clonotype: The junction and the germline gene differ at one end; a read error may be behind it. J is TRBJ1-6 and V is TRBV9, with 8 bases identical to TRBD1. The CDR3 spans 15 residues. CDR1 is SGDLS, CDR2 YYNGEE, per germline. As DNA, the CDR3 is TGTGCCAGCAGCCCAAGGACAGGGCATAAGTCACCCCTCCACTTT. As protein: CASSPRTGHKSPLHF.

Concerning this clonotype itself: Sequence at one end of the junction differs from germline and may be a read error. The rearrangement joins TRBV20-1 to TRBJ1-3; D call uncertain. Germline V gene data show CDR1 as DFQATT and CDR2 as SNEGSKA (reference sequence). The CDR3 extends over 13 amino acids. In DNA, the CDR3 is TGCGGTGCAAGAGGTCTCTCTGGAAACACCATATATTTT. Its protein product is CGARGLSGNTIYF.

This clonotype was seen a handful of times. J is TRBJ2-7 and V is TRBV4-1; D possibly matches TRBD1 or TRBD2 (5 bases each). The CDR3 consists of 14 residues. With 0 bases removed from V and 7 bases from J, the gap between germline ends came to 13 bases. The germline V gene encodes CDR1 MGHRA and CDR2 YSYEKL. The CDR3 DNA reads TGCGCCAGCAGCCAAGATCCCGGGGACCAGGAGCAGTACTTC. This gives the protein CASSQDPGDQEQYF.

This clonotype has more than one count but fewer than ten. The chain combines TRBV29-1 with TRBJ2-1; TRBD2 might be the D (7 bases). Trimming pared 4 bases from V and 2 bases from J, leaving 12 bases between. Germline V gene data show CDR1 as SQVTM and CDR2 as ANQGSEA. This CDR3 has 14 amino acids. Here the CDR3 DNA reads TGCAGCGTTGGGGGGGGGGCCCCCTACAATGAGCAGTTCTTC. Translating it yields CSVGGGAPYNEQFF.

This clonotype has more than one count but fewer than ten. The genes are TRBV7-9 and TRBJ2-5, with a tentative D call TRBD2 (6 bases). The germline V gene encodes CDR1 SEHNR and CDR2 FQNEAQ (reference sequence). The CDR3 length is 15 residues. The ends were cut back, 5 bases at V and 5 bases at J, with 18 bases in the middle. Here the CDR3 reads CASSPWEALRETQYF. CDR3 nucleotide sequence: TGTGCCAGCAGCCCCTGGGAGGCGCTTCGGGAGACCCAGTACTTC.

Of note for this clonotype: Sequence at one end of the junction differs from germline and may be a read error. The CDR3: CASGLSYNEQLF. For the CDR3, the DNA is TGCGCCAGCGGATTATCCTACAATGAGCAGTTATTC. The J gene is TRBJ2-1, the V gene TRBV5-1; D gene uncertain. Germline V lookup: CDR1 SGHRS, CDR2 YFSETQ. The CDR3 is 12 residues long.